There are a few counts of the clone carrying this T cell receptor beta chain. Antigen unknown. These data come from a study of beta chain features in type 1 diabetes. Since all of the isolated RNA was reverse transcribed, expressed TCRB transcripts were what got sequenced. Libraries were prepared by immunoSEQ multiplex PCR; TCRdb keeps only in-frame clonotypes and omits some of them. The sample lists more than 250,000 clones, over 11% occurring once. Study conclusions and caveats: TCRB CDR3s were moderately but significantly shorter in Type 1 diabetes patients in all four CD4+ subsets.

The germline gives CDR1 SGHTA, CDR2 FQGNSA. The CDR3 covers 13 residues. Trimming cost V 5 bases and J 5 bases, with 12 bases left between them. The sample comprised naive CD4+ T cells from blood. The chain couples TRBV7-2 to TRBJ2-5, with a tentative D call TRBD1 (5 bases). The TCR comes from a man aged 25 to 40 with type 1 diabetes. The CDR3 DNA follows: TGTGCCAGCAGCCTCCAAGGGGCCGAGACCCAGTACTTC. It translates to CASSLQGAETQYF.